This T cell receptor (beta chain) was identified in a study of cytomegalovirus exposure and HLA in healthy donors (dated by TCRdb to 2017 to 2019). Describing the broader study: In an earlier analysis of around 540 of the donors, about 260 Gb of sequence data and 90 million to 120 million unique TCR beta sequences from about 179 million T cells were reported. An early release covering around 630 HLA-typed donors comprised approximately 300 gigabases of sequencing data and 85 million to 100 million unique TCR sequences. The genetic ancestry cluster associated with self-reported Caucasian donors included roughly 84% of the roughly 390 genotyped donors. The aim of the study was to test whether cataloging public T cell receptors could identify signatures of past pathogen exposure. The T cell repertoires of 666 subjects were profiled by immunosequencing and related to cytomegalovirus serostatus. Along with the roughly 670-subject first cohort, a separate validation cohort of over a hundred different subjects was used. To predict cytomegalovirus infection status, the study combined high-throughput TCR immunosequencing, statistical association of individual TCRs with disease status, and machine learning. A later analysis re-examined previously published TCR beta repertoires from 610 or so donors and added high-resolution HLA genotyping to investigate patterns of TCR occurrence. Rather than drawing on any new phenotypic data, the later analysis identified candidate immune exposures from TCR beta sequences and the way those sequences occurred across donors. An earlier analysis of around 640 of the donors used high-throughput TCR beta sequencing to judge whether each TCR beta V gene segment behaved as functional or pseudogenic. Donor age, sex, ethnicity and CMV serostatus were compiled together with the repertoire data. Genome-wide SNP genotypes for about 65% of the 666 donors were used in a later genetic analysis, which treated that subset as a discovery cohort. All discovery cohort repertoires had been generated on a single sequencing platform. HLA typing included class I and class II loci at four-digit resolution. Typing coverage differed by locus: A, B, C, DRB1 and DQB1 were typed in roughly 620-630 donors, DQA1 in 500 to 550, DPA1 in some 610, and DPB1 in roughly 450. A few DR-DQ haplotypes were treated as single units for association and clustering because of strong linkage in the cohort. On average, roughly 240,000 unique TCR beta nucleotide sequences were sequenced per donor among several hundred genotyped donors of the cohort, with approximately 18% of those sequences being non-productive. General conclusions and limits of the study: According to a later genetic analysis, donors in an Asian-associated ancestry cluster had fewer N-insertions in productive TCRs than the approximately 700-donor mean. According to a later analysis, most CMV-associated TCR beta chains appeared to be HLA-restricted, and the HLA associations seemed to be driven largely by CMV exposure. Cytomegalovirus status was reported to be diagnosed by the classifier with high specificity and sensitivity in both the original and validation cohorts. A later analysis found that TCR association rates varied across HLA loci, with DRB1 alleles showing the most associated TCRs and HLA-C alleles the fewest. A later genetic analysis associated a missense DCLRE1C variant with V-gene and J-gene trimming of TCR beta chains, and an independent cohort replicated the association. Linkage disequilibrium might explain the correlated functional status among segregating V segments, but an unknown experimental factor could not be ruled out. In an earlier analysis of approximately 590 of the donors, most TCR beta V segments appeared in productive rearrangements about 87% or about 30% of the time, broadly matching IMGT annotations. The study gave a list of about 170 TCR beta chains associated with cytomegalovirus. It was suggested by the authors that the approach could potentially be generalized to other disease states and immunological phenotypes. A later analysis found that HLA-associated TCR beta chains were more clonally expanded and had lower generation probabilities than equally common non-associated chains. Some IMGT-functional V segments, including TRBV6-2 and TRBV6-3, could not be told apart with the 87-base-pair reads, so those segments were excluded. Only TCR beta chains were sequenced in this cohort, and the absence of alpha or paired-chain data limited detectable features. Most TCR sequences were seen in very few donors, while some public TCRs were found in many individuals. The presence/absence analyses assumed that sequencing depth was roughly uniform across donors, and that assumption may not be true. A further reported finding was that TCR beta sequences accurately predicted the HLA-A and HLA-B alleles for most subjects in the first cohort. In vitro tests confirmed that a few of the cytomegalovirus-associated TCR beta chains recognize cytomegalovirus antigens. Because counts were too low, about 18 rarely observed V segments, including chromosome 9 orphons, were left out of the earlier analysis of about 500 of the donors. CMV serostatus was the only immune exposure information available for the cohort. When HLA alleles, especially DR and DQ, strongly co-occurred, attributing TCR associations to individual alleles was difficult. Specific HLA alleles were associated with over 15,000 TCR beta sequences at a false discovery rate of 0.05 in a later analysis. Several of the top co-occurrence clusters appeared to be linked to parvovirus B19, influenza, CMV and Epstein-Barr virus, according to a later analysis. Because HLA typing was unavailable for some donors at each locus, only the typed subset was used in association tests. A group of highly shared sequence variants was considered likely to be a technical artifact of the sequencing pipeline.

Concerning this clone: It has no known antigen specificity. No much larger clone is present one base from it, and per-base qualities are unavailable.

V lost 4 bases and J lost 0 bases; the stretch between them is 17 bases long. According to the germline V gene (reference sequence), CDR1 reads LNHNV and CDR2 reads YYDKDF. The CDR3 starts with the cysteine, ends with the phenylalanine, and has 17 residues. Left in the record is the CDR3 DNA by itself, 51 bases read in frame from the first base. The cohort comprised around 690 healthy bone marrow donors. At the time of sampling, all cohort members were nominally healthy, though unrecorded immune exposures were likely present. The donor was CMV seronegative and belonged to the group of over 350 seronegative cohort members. Each donor provided a peripheral blood sample, and peripheral blood mononuclear cells were used for TCR beta sequencing. Genomic DNA extraction from the blood cell samples was performed with the Qiagen DNeasy Blood Extraction Kit. The method was the immunoSEQ multiplex PCR assay. For the multiplex PCR, a mixture combining 60 forward primers for TCR Vbeta segments and 13 reverse primers for TCR Jbeta segments was used. The CDR3 region of rearranged TCR beta genes was amplified from genomic DNA with a multiplex PCR assay. Amplified TCR beta libraries were sequenced as 87-base-pair reads on the Illumina HiSeq System. In the paper's pipeline: A later analysis counted around 72 million unique TCR beta chains across the roughly 700 repertoires, and approximately 11 million of these chains were shared by at least two donors. To remove PCR and sequencing errors, raw reads were error-corrected and collapsed into unique sequences using a nearest-neighbor algorithm that merged closely related sequences. Alignment of CDR3 sequences to IMGT reference sequences was used to assign V, D and J gene segments. Each retained sequence needed at least a six-nucleotide match to both a V gene segment and a J gene segment. A rearrangement was called productive if the CDR3 had no stop codons and remained in frame with V and J, and every other rearrangement was called non-productive. Following IMGT convention, CDR3 was defined as the stretch from the second conserved V-encoded cysteine to the conserved J-encoded phenylalanine. In an earlier analysis of more than 550 of the donors, sequences lacking an unambiguous match to a single V gene segment were excluded. In an earlier analysis of 587 of the donors, a V segment was called functional when productive rearrangements were above 56.7%, and segregating when the standard deviation between donors exceeded 5%. A statistical classification framework was developed to diagnose cytomegalovirus status using the catalog of TCR beta chain sequences. In a later analysis, TCR nucleotide sequences were compared against IMGT/GENE-DB human TR gene sequences so that V and J genes could be assigned. In a later analysis, CDR3 sequences and most-parsimonious VDJ recombination scenarios were assigned using the TCRdist pipeline. A later analysis defined each TCR beta chain by its CDR3 amino acid sequence plus V-gene family, and excluded reads lacking a unique V-gene family. In a later analysis, around 600 highly shared, low-generation-probability nucleotide sequences were removed to address suspected cross-contamination and a sequencing artifact. For each public chain, a later analysis derived a clonal expansion index from normalized ranks of inferred template counts within each repertoire. Generation probabilities in a later analysis came from a VDJ recombination model fitted to out-of-frame rearrangements, and those results were checked against IGoR. Hypergeometric tests were used in a later analysis to score TCR-TCR, TCR-HLA and TCR-CMV co-occurrence, with a repertoire-size bias correction applied to the TCR pairs. False discovery rates were estimated in a later analysis by permuting HLA or CMV assignments 20 times. In a later analysis, co-occurring TCRs were grouped using DBSCAN, with TCRdist sequence similarity added in when clustering inside HLA-allele-positive subsets. Co-occurrence clustering excluded repertoires with fewer than 30,000 or more than 120,000 public chains, plus five with anomalous nucleotide sharing. TCRdb provides this immuneACCESS table in a form limited to in-frame rearrangements. Some clones are lacking; in checked studies, under half of them reflect an unresolved V gene, and why the rest are absent is not known. V, J and clone size derive from that table, while D and trimming were established from the DNA sequence. Here the sample has more than 150,000 clones; about 80% occur a single time. The top ten hold roughly 2% of the sample.

Source material: PBMCs. The chain employs TRBV15 and TRBJ2-3; 6 matching bases give a weak D call of TRBD1. The source of this sequence is a young woman in good health and CMV-seronegative. In nucleotide form, the sequence is TGTGCCACCAGCATCCGGACAGCTTCCCCTAGCACAGATACGCAGTATTTT. This codes for CATSIRTASPSTDTQYF.